The source of this T cell receptor (beta chain) is a study of shared clonotypes between healthy human individuals. The study's findings and limits: Richness estimates generally favored naive over memory subsets. Relative to clonotypes present in all four donors, those not shared had lower generation probabilities.

About this clone itself: Its antigen is unknown. This sequence may be a read error, since a much larger clone differs from it by one base.

Genomic DNA per cell subset filled all wells of several immunoSEQ plates. Sequenced by immunoSEQ multiplex PCR; TCRdb stores in-frame clones only, minus some. The repertoire holds nearly 1,000,000 clones, with approximately 80% as singletons. V was clipped by 2 bases and J by 2 bases, with 2 bases between them. The CDR3 contains 12 residues. Germline lookup yields CDR1 SEHNR and CDR2 FQNEAQ (reference sequence). The TCR comes from a man younger than 30 in good health. The chain uses TRBV7-9 and TRBJ2-3; D is uncertain. Sequenced sample: memory CD4+ T cells sorted from blood. As to subset: CD45RA-negative fraction. This CDR3 is CASSLHTDTQYF. The CDR3 bases are TGTGCCAGCAGCTTACACACAGATACGCAGTATTTT.